Given below is one T cell receptor beta chain in context. Per the authors' pipeline: Reference gene primer amplification yielded estimated nucleated cell counts. Data came from immunoSEQ multiplex PCR; TCRdb stores just in-frame clones and leaves some out. V and J calls and clone size are given by that table; D and trimming were obtained from the DNA. The sample shows around 180,000 clones, about 89% of them seen only once. This entry is derived from a study of blood T cell repertoires in COVID-19. Overall study context: Italy, Spain and the United States were the sources of the convalescent and acute COVID-19 samples.

The CDR3 totals 13 residues. Germline V lookup: CDR1 LNHDA, CDR2 SQIVND (reference sequence). Trimming cost V 1 base and J 1 base, with 4 bases left between them. The chain employs TRBV19 and TRBJ1-1; no definite D call. The specimen sequenced was peripheral blood. The TCR originated in a man aged 35 to 55 with active or convalescent COVID-19. The CDR3 sequence is CASSIARNTEAFF. The CDR3 DNA reads as TGTGCCAGTAGTATAGCCCGGAACACTGAAGCTTTCTTT.